This T cell receptor beta chain was found in a study of blood T cells in healthy people across ages (dated by TCRdb to between 2014 and 2016). As for the study more broadly: In model experiments, template switching captured about one uniquely barcoded TCR beta cDNA molecule for every two T cells. To track age-related changes in TCR beta repertoire diversity, the study relied on deep sequencing normalized with unique cDNA molecular identifiers. The donors were split into four age groups: young (average roughly 15 years), middle-aged (roughly 39), aged (62) and long-lived (roughly 77). To avoid experimental bias, donors of different ages were spread randomly across the sequencing lanes. Using the same blood draw, the study looked at two additional independent replicas of 1 million unique cDNA reads for two donors, one aged 18 to 30 and the other aged 80 or older.

The roughly 39 donors, aged about 6 to 90 years, were systemically healthy Caucasian individuals from Russia. Each donor gave 8 to 10 milliliters of peripheral blood, drawn into EDTA-treated Vacutainer tubes. Ficoll-Paque density-gradient centrifugation was used to isolate PBMCs, with at least 7 million per sample. Total RNA was extracted from PBMCs with Trizol reagent, with at least 6 micrograms obtained per sample. The percentages of naive CD45RAhigh/CD27high T cells were determined by flow cytometry on a PBMC aliquot from every donor. Broad study findings and their caveats: Bulk unsorted PBMC profiling prevented conclusive comparison of naive and antigen-experienced compartments. Compared with the aged group, the long-lived group had more naive CD4+ T cells, fewer expanded clones and increased TCR diversity, a pattern suggesting age selection. Observed TCR beta diversity correlated strongly with the percentage of naive T cells measured by flow cytometry. Estimates of total diversity based on one million sequenced T cells were regarded as lower bounds and as underestimates. Because donor CMV infection status was unknown, age-related changes in expanded clonotypes were potentially confounded. Observed TCR beta diversity per million T cells fell roughly linearly with age, and a significant reduction was already apparent by age roughly 40.

Libraries were built with 5' RACE. For sequencing, an Illumina HiSeq 2500 was employed. A second PCR of about 7 to 12 cycles was run with a J-beta primer mix and a sample-barcoded 5' primer. A unique molecular identifier was introduced onto each TCR beta cDNA molecule by a template-switch 5' adaptor carrying 12 random nucleotides. At least 2.5 million CDR3-containing paired-end reads were obtained from each sample. First-strand cDNA synthesis was performed from all RNA using the Mint cDNA synthesis kit, with priming by a TRBC-specific oligonucleotide. Following uracil-DNA glycosylase treatment, a first 18-cycle PCR with universal primers M1SS and BC2_uni_R was performed on all cDNA. The authors' analysis ran thus. Normalization of each sample was performed by random selection of 1 million high-quality reads, each carrying a distinct molecular identifier. Reads sharing molecular identifiers were discarded rather than binned into consensus sequences. MiTCR, run with a Q25 quality threshold and the strictest error-elimination algorithm, handled CDR3 identification, clonotype clustering and error correction. A nonparametric unseen species model using Euler transformation provided a lower-bound estimate of total TCR beta diversity. TCRdb reprocessed the public reads (quality trimming at Q25 with fastp, clone calling with MiXCR) and kept in-frame beta chains. All rows with the same CDR3 protein become a single entry with the most common DNA and genes. What appears here as the V and J calls and clone size reflects TCRdb's work, not the paper's. In this sample the table shows 1.4 million to 1.5 million distinct CDR3 sequences, approximately 38% of which occur a single time. Roughly 7.7% of the sample rests with the top ten.

As for this clonotype: Its antigen target is currently unknown. No base quality information exists; no much larger clone differs at one position.

Sequencing used blood. The source of this sequence is a woman aged 18 to 35 in good health.

CDR3 loop: CSAATGTGPYEQYF. The DNA is TGCAGTGCTGCCACCGGGACAGGGCCCTACGAGCAGTACTTC. The sequence joins TRBV20-1 to TRBJ2-7; 9 middle bases align to TRBD1. The germline V end is reduced by 5 bases and the J end by 2 bases; junction bases left unmatched: 7. The CDR3 spans 14 residues, from the cysteine through the phenylalanine. The sequence is cut down to CDR3 DNA, 42 bases in frame from base 1. In the germline V gene (reference sequence), CDR1 corresponds to DFQATT and CDR2 to SNEGSKA.